This entry features one TCR beta chain sequence. Germline CDR1 reads LNHDA; CDR2 reads SQIVND (reference sequence). Trimming stripped 3 bases from V and 5 bases from J, with 16 bases between. This CDR3 is built from 15 residues. Clones were sequenced by immunoSEQ multiplex PCR, and TCRdb holds only the in-frame ones, with some missing. The sample records over 25,000 clones, about 90% being singletons. This record belongs to a study of T cell responses to AZD1222 COVID-19 vaccine. This TCR was recovered from an adult who received the AZD1222 COVID-19 vaccine. The chain uses TRBV19 and TRBJ1-1; D possibly corresponds to TRBD1 (5 bases). The sample consisted of peripheral blood, taken 28 days after the second AZD1222 dose. CDR3 in DNA: TGTGCCAGTAGTATCTCGCCGGGGGGACGAACTGAAGCTTTCTTT. Translation gives CASSISPGGRTEAFF.